This TCR beta chain was retrieved from a study of early T cells in non-severe SARS-CoV-2 infection. This clonotype was counted only a few times. The TCR library protocol attached unique molecular identifiers to the individual cDNA molecules. TCRdb used MiXCR to reprocess the 5' RACE reads, holding one entry per CDR3 protein. The sample includes roughly 66,000 distinct CDR3 sequences, around 9% of them seen just once. This CDR3 is built from 15 residues. Per germline, CDR1 MDHEN and CDR2 SYDVKM. V gave up 3 bases and J gave up 4 bases, with 16 bases separating them. The gene calls are TRBV28 and TRBJ2-7; D is perhaps TRBD2 (7 bases). This sequence was found in an adult who was a healthcare worker with PCR-confirmed SARS-CoV-2 infection or an uninfected control (not recorded which). Material for sequencing was whole blood. CDR3 in DNA: TGTGCCAGCAGTTTCGCGGGAGCCCAGGGGTACGAGCAGTACTTC. It encodes CASSFAGAQGYEQYF.